The rows below give T cell receptor beta chains drawn from one sample of a study of blood T cell repertoires in COVID-19. Here immunoSEQ multiplex PCR was the method, and the copy in TCRdb shows in-frame clones only, minus some. Of about 76,000 clones listed, 65% to 90% are singletons. The specimen sequenced was peripheral blood. These receptors originate from a human donor in a cohort sampled during active COVID-19. Both conserved end residues are part of each CDR3. The D gene is left open where the match is weak. Only some rows state a clone size, as once, few, many or a class for expanded clones.

length | D | J | V | size | CDR3 | DNA
13 | - | TRBJ2-1 | TRBV6-5 | - | CASSFRTFNEQFF | TGTGCCAGCAGTTTCCGCACATTCAATGAGCAGTTCTTC
15 | - | TRBJ1-4 | TRBV5-1 | - | CASSSTGNTVEKLFF | TGCGCCAGCAGCTCCACAGGGAACACGGTTGAAAAACTGTTTTTT
20 | - | TRBJ1-6 | TRBV3-1/TRBV3-2 | - | CASSQEYLWGLNQLRSPLHF | TGTGCCAGCAGCCAAGAGTATCTCTGGGGGCTAAACCAATTGAGATCACCCCTCCACTTT
13 | - | TRBJ1-2 | TRBV7-2 | - | CASSPRGLYGYTF | TGTGCCAGCAGCCCCCGGGGACTATATGGCTACACCTTC
14 | TRBD2 | TRBJ2-7 | TRBV28 | - | CASYSPASGLEQYF | TGTGCCAGCTACTCCCCGGCTAGCGGCCTCGAGCAGTACTTC
14 | - | TRBJ1-2 | TRBV29-1 | - | CSVLQGSENYGYTF | TGCAGCGTGCTACAGGGCTCGGAGAACTATGGCTACACCTTC
14 | - | TRBJ1-4 | TRBV28 | - | CASSEEGGFLKLFF | TGTGCCAGCAGTGAGGAGGGGGGGTTCCTGAAACTGTTTTTT
15 | TRBD1 | TRBJ1-6 | TRBV28 | - | CASEAQTGINSPLHF | TGTGCCAGCGAAGCGCAGACAGGGATTAATTCACCCCTCCACTTT
12 | - | TRBJ1-2 | TRBV10-3 | - | CAISSDTYGYTF | TGTGCCATCAGTTCGGACACCTATGGCTACACCTTC
14 | - | TRBJ1-1 | TRBV5-4 | - | CASNQRGMNTEAFF | TGTGCCAGCAATCAAAGGGGGATGAACACTGAAGCTTTCTTT
13 | - | TRBJ1-3 | TRBV3-1/TRBV3-2 | - | CASSQDVRNTIYF | TGTGCCAGCAGCCAAGACGTGAGGAACACCATATATTTT
16 | - | TRBJ1-1 | TRBV5-1 | - | CASSLGPVGRGTEAFF | TGCGCCAGCAGCTTGGGTCCCGTGGGCAGGGGCACTGAAGCTTTCTTT
13 | - | TRBJ2-7 | TRBV3-1/TRBV3-2 | - | CASSPGVDYEQYF | TGTGCCAGCAGCCCCGGGGTCGACTACGAGCAGTACTTC
11 | - | TRBJ2-1 | TRBV20-1 | - | CSPKRGNEQFF | TGCAGTCCAAAACGAGGGAATGAGCAGTTCTTC
15 | - | TRBJ2-3 | TRBV24-1 | once | CATSDPDQYTDTQYF | TGTGCCACCAGTGACCCAGATCAATACACAGATACGCAGTATTTT
12 | - | TRBJ2-3 | TRBV5-5 | - | CASSQRTDTQYF | TGTGCCAGCAGCCAGCGAACAGATACGCAGTATTTT
15 | - | TRBJ2-5 | TRBV5-6 | - | CASSRLARRAETQYF | TGTGCCAGCAGCCGTCTAGCGAGAAGGGCAGAGACCCAGTACTTC
16 | - | TRBJ1-6 | TRBV4-1 | - | CASSQDRGRRGSPLHF | TGCGCCAGCAGCCAAGATAGGGGCCGCAGGGGTTCACCCCTCCACTTT
12 | - | TRBJ1-2 | TRBV6-4 | - | CASSASGVGYTF | TGTGCCAGCAGTGCGTCAGGGGTAGGCTACACCTTC
15 | TRBD1 | TRBJ2-7 | TRBV28 | - | CASSTPSGQIYEQYF | TGTGCCAGCAGTACCCCCTCGGGACAGATTTACGAGCAGTACTTC
14 | - | TRBJ2-5 | TRBV2 | - | CASSERTPQETQYF | TGTGCCAGCAGTGAGAGGACTCCGCAAGAGACCCAGTACTTC
16 | - | TRBJ1-6 | TRBV2 | - | CASSERAGNDNSPLHF | TGTGCCAGCAGTGAACGGGCAGGGAATGATAATTCACCCCTCCACTTT
16 | - | TRBJ1-2 | TRBV19 | - | CASSIWQGGETGGYTF | TGTGCCAGTAGTATTTGGCAGGGTGGGGAAACGGGCGGCTACACCTTC
14 | TRBD2 | TRBJ2-1 | TRBV9 | - | CASSSRTSGGEPFF | TGTGCCAGCAGCTCCCGGACTAGCGGGGGTGAGCCGTTCTTC
15 | TRBD1 | TRBJ2-3 | TRBV28 | - | CASIGDRAFSDTQYF | TGTGCCAGCATCGGAGACAGGGCTTTTTCAGATACGCAGTATTTT
15 | TRBD1 | TRBJ2-4 | TRBV7-8 | - | CASSSKRTGKNIQYF | TGTGCCAGCAGCTCAAAAAGGACAGGCAAAAACATTCAGTACTTC
13 | TRBD1 | TRBJ1-4 | TRBV27 | - | CASSNRGREKLFF | TGTGCCAGCAGCAACAGGGGGCGTGAAAAACTGTTTTTT
14 | - | TRBJ1-5 | TRBV28 | - | CASSPWTGNQPQHF | TGTGCCAGCAGTCCTTGGACGGGAAATCAGCCCCAGCATTTT
14 | - | TRBJ1-1 | TRBV12-5 | - | CASGLVTGSTEAFF | TGTGCTAGTGGTTTGGTAACCGGGAGCACTGAAGCTTTCTTT
11 | TRBD1 | TRBJ2-1 | TRBV5-6 | - | CASSLQGGQFF | TGTGCCAGCAGCCTACAGGGGGGGCAGTTCTTC
14 | TRBD1 | TRBJ1-3 | TRBV6-5 | - | CASTSDRAGNTIYF | TGTGCCAGCACTTCGGACAGGGCTGGAAACACCATATATTTT
16 | - | TRBJ2-5 | TRBV5-1 | - | CASSLMVQGGFETQYF | TGCGCCAGCAGCTTGATGGTCCAGGGGGGCTTCGAGACCCAGTACTTC
13 | - | TRBJ2-2 | TRBV6-5 | - | CASLLPGTGELFF | TGTGCCAGCCTTCTGCCGGGCACCGGGGAGCTGTTTTTT
14 | TRBD1 | TRBJ2-3 | TRBV27 | - | CASSLDRVRDTQYF | TGTGCCAGCAGTTTGGACAGGGTTCGAGATACGCAGTATTTT
15 | TRBD1 | TRBJ2-1 | TRBV5-4 | - | CASSLGGQGANEQFF | TGTGCCAGCAGCTTGGGGGGACAGGGGGCGAATGAGCAGTTCTTC
16 | - | TRBJ2-7 | TRBV28 | once | CASSLIGAGSSYEQYF | TGTGCCAGCAGCCTTATAGGTGCGGGATCCTCCTACGAGCAGTACTTC
14 | - | TRBJ1-1 | TRBV9 | - | CASSQRSTGTEAFF | TGTGCCAGCAGCCAGCGGTCGACTGGCACTGAAGCTTTCTTT
19 | - | TRBJ2-4 | TRBV18 | - | CASSPRNLERIVTKNIQYF | TGTGCCAGCTCACCACGAAATTTGGAGAGAATCGTGACCAAAAACATTCAGTACTTC
15 | TRBD1 | TRBJ2-2 | TRBV30 | - | CAWNSGQGATGELFF | TGTGCCTGGAACTCGGGACAGGGGGCGACCGGGGAGCTGTTTTTT
15 | - | TRBJ2-1 | TRBV3-1/TRBV3-2 | - | CASSPPWQYNNEQFF | TGTGCCAGCAGCCCCCCTTGGCAGTATAACAATGAGCAGTTCTTC
16 | TRBD2 | TRBJ2-2 | TRBV18 | once | CASSPRTSGSAGELFF | TGTGCCAGCTCACCCAGGACTAGCGGGAGTGCCGGGGAGCTGTTTTTT